The table lists the clone carrying this T cell receptor (beta chain) with many counts. Antigen unknown. Germline V lookup: CDR1 SGHRS, CDR2 YFSETQ. Deletions cut 0 bases from V and 15 bases from J, with 22 bases between. CDR3 size: 15 residues. TCRdb itself ran the RT-PCR reads through MiXCR, one entry per CDR3 protein. Of roughly 780,000 distinct CDR3 sequences listed, around a sixth were seen once; the top ten hold roughly 11%. The data originate from a study of response to subunit inactivated influenza vaccine. Study-level findings and limits: It was the authors' suggestion that each seasonal influenza vaccination recruits few new T cells.

The TCR sequence derives from a man in his fifties who received an inactivated influenza vaccine. This rearrangement joins TRBV5-1 to TRBJ2-1; D ambiguous. The sequencing used PBMCs from blood, collected roughly 5 days after vaccination. The CDR3 bases are TGCGCCAGCAGCTTGGCGGAGACCCGGCCAAAAGTTTCGTTCTTC. This sequence encodes CASSLAETRPKVSFF.